Below are 20 T cell receptor beta chains sequenced from a single sample in a study of T cell changes during pregnancy in multiple sclerosis. Assay: immunoSEQ multiplex PCR; the TCRdb copy retains only in-frame clones and omits some. The sample carries some 110,000 clones, around nine tenths recorded once. This sample comprised peripheral blood, obtained in the third trimester of pregnancy. Receptor source: a female donor with multiple sclerosis, enrolled in a pregnancy study.

The V and J genes are TRBV5-1 and TRBJ1-4, with a possible D match to TRBD1 (6 bases). The CDR3 consists of 16 residues. V was shortened by 0 bases and J by 8 bases, with 17 bases between the two germline ends. CDR1 is SGHRS and CDR2 is YFSETQ in the germline V gene. CDR3 in amino acids: CASSLGTGIGHEKLFF. CDR3 nucleotides: TGCGCCAGCAGCTTGGGTACAGGGATAGGTCACGAAAAACTGTTTTTT.

V is TRBV6-5 and J is TRBJ2-4, with TRBD2 identical over 10 bases. The junction had 7 bases not matched to a gene; V was cut back by 2 bases and J by 6 bases. Germline assignment: CDR1 MNHEY and CDR2 SVGAGI. The CDR3 has 16 residues. The CDR3 is CASSYGLAGGGNIQYF. The CDR3 nucleotides are TGTGCCAGCAGTTACGGGTTAGCGGGGGGTGGAAACATTCAGTACTTC.

This clone was detected once. The chain carries TRBV27 and TRBJ2-5; 15 positions match TRBD2. With 4 bases clipped from V and 5 bases from J, the junction kept 8 bases outside the gene matches. Per germline, CDR1 MNHEY and CDR2 SMNVEV (reference sequence). The CDR3 is 17 residues long. CDR3 protein: CASSSSPGTSGRETQYF. The CDR3 DNA is TGTGCCAGCAGTTCCTCTCCCGGGACTAGCGGGAGGGAGACCCAGTACTTC.

The sample holds a few counts of this clone. The V call is TRBV28, the J call TRBJ1-1; no clear D gene. Germline CDR1 and CDR2: MDHEN and SYDVKM. The CDR3 has 11 amino acids. V dropped 10 bases and J dropped 1 base, with 7 bases sitting between them. This CDR3 is CATIQNTEAFF. The CDR3 DNA sequence: TGTGCCACAATCCAGAACACTGAAGCTTTCTTT.

This sequence joins TRBV19 and TRBJ1-2, with TRBD1 identical over 8 bases. The V segment lost 10 bases and the J segment 6 bases; nucleotides outside the gene matches: 7. Germline lookup yields CDR1 LNHDA and CDR2 SQIVND (reference sequence). The CDR3 sequence is 12 residues long. CDR3 coding DNA: TGTGCCATTCTGGACAGGGTGGATGGCTACACCTTC. It yields the protein CAILDRVDGYTF.

The rearrangement joins TRBV7-6 to TRBJ2-7, with 8 bases that match TRBD1. After removal of 5 bases from V and 4 bases from J, the junction contained 7 bases not matched to a gene. Looked up from germline, CDR1 is SGHVS and CDR2 is FNYEAQ. There are 14 residues in the CDR3. In DNA, the CDR3 is TGTGCCAGCAGCCGTGGGACAGGATCTTACGAGCAGTACTTC. Translating it yields CASSRGTGSYEQYF.

The V gene is TRBV7-8, the J gene TRBJ2-1; 9 bases are a match to TRBD2. Trimming removed 1 base from V and 7 bases from J; junction bases left unmatched: 20. The CDR3 runs to 20 residues. Germline V lookup: CDR1 SGHVS, CDR2 FQNEAQ. The DNA of the CDR3 is TGTGCCAGCAGCTTAGAAGGAAGAAGCGGGGGGTGGGGCCACACGAATGAGCAGTTCTTC. It specifies CASSLEGRSGGWGHTNEQFF.

The chain couples TRBV10-3 to TRBJ2-3, with a weak D call TRBD2 (5 bases). Germline values: CDR1 ENHRY, CDR2 SYGVKD. Between the trimmed V and J ends, which lost 3 bases and 4 bases, there was a span of 17 bases. The CDR3 runs to 16 residues. Here the CDR3 reads CAISESLEGFSDTQYF. The CDR3 region has the DNA TGTGCCATCAGTGAATCTCTTGAGGGTTTCTCAGATACGCAGTATTTT.

This clone has only one observation. V is TRBV15 and J is TRBJ2-6, with D unclear. V gave up 5 bases and J gave up 1 base, with 6 bases separating them. Germline V lookup: CDR1 LNHNV, CDR2 YYDKDF (reference sequence). The CDR3 sequence is 14 residues long. In DNA form, the CDR3 reads TGTGCCACCAGCCCAGTTTCTGGGGCCAACGTCCTGACTTTC. Translated: CATSPVSGANVLTF.

The chain uses TRBV19 and TRBJ2-1, with D uncertain. Deletions cut 3 bases from V and 9 bases from J, with 9 bases between. This CDR3 has 12 residues. Germline CDR1 is LNHDA and CDR2 is SQIVND (reference sequence). CDR3 nucleotides: TGTGCCAGTAGTATCGTGTATAGTGAGCAGTTCTTC. Amino acid sequence: CASSIVYSEQFF.

This chain links TRBV28 with TRBJ2-7; D is unresolved. This CDR3 has 10 amino acids. V lost 10 bases to trimming and J lost 5 bases, with 9 bases between them. Germline values: CDR1 MDHEN, CDR2 SYDVKM. CDR3 in amino acids: CATQADEQYF. In nucleotides, the CDR3 is TGTGCCACCCAGGCCGACGAGCAGTACTTC.

The chain couples TRBV6-1 to TRBJ1-2; D gene ambiguous. V was shortened by 1 base and J by 6 bases, with 15 bases between the two germline ends. The CDR3 totals 15 residues. Germline lookup yields CDR1 MNHNS and CDR2 SASEGT. DNA of the CDR3: TGTGCCAGCAGTGAAGGGAGAGGGAAAGTGCATGGCTACACCTTC. As protein: CASSEGRGKVHGYTF.

V and J are TRBV5-6 and TRBJ2-3; D is perhaps TRBD1 (6 bases). The CDR3 is made up of 16 amino acids. Germline V lookup: CDR1 SGHDT, CDR2 YYEEEE. Between the trimmed V and J ends, which lost 3 bases and 0 bases, there was a span of 14 bases. CDR3 in amino acids: CASSWGQQPSTDTQYF. CDR3 bases: TGTGCCAGCAGCTGGGGACAACAGCCTAGCACAGATACGCAGTATTTT.

V usage is TRBV10-1 and J usage is TRBJ2-1; TRBD2 matches at 8 bases. The CDR3 has 17 residues. The V gene's germline CDR1 is WNHNN and CDR2 SYGVQD (reference sequence). V lost 3 bases, J lost 0 bases, and 7 bases stayed unmatched. CDR3 in amino acids: CASSEDAAGVSYNEQFF. The DNA for the CDR3 is TGCGCCAGCAGTGAAGATGCAGCGGGGGTCTCCTACAATGAGCAGTTCTTC.

This chain uses TRBV28 with TRBJ2-2, with 16 nucleotides matching TRBD2. The CDR3 loop spans 18 amino acids. V was clipped by 7 bases and J by 6 bases; unmatched bases: 11. Germline V gene data show CDR1 as MDHEN and CDR2 as SYDVKM. The chain's CDR3 is CASTSGLAGGKIPGELFF. CDR3 coding DNA: TGTGCCAGCACTTCGGGACTAGCGGGAGGGAAGATTCCCGGGGAGCTGTTTTTT.

The V and J genes are TRBV9 and TRBJ1-2; D uncertain. The V end was cut by 2 bases, the J end by 0 bases, with 14 bases between. CDR1 and CDR2 (germline): SGDLS, YYNGEE. The CDR3 loop spans 16 amino acids. The CDR3 coding sequence is TGTGCCAGCAGCGTGAGAGGACGGGAAGCTAACTATGGCTACACCTTC. Its protein product is CASSVRGREANYGYTF.

V gene TRBV11-2 combines with J gene TRBJ2-5, with a tentative D call TRBD2 (6 bases). The CDR3 covers 12 residues. Germline CDR1 reads SGHAT; CDR2 reads FQNNGV. The V end was cut by 5 bases, the J end by 2 bases, with 6 bases between. CDR3 bases: TGTGCCAGCAGCGGGGGGCAAGAGACCCAGTACTTC. It is translated as CASSGGQETQYF.

V is TRBV15 and J is TRBJ2-7; no clear D. The CDR3 is 13 amino acids. Germline V CDR1 and CDR2: LNHNV, YYDKDF (reference sequence). V dropped 3 bases and J dropped 2 bases, with 8 bases sitting between them. The CDR3 region has the DNA TGTGCCACCAGCAGGACGGGTCCCTACGAGCAGTACTTC. As protein: CATSRTGPYEQYF.

The genes are TRBV6-6 and TRBJ2-1, with TRBD2 matching 8 bases. The V and J ends lost 5 bases and 6 bases, in that order; junction bases with no gene match: 12. The CDR3 runs 16 residues. The germline CDR1 and CDR2 sequences are MNHNY and SVGAGI (reference sequence). CDR3 sequence: CASSSSPGGKVNEQFF. CDR3 DNA sequence: TGTGCCAGCAGTAGCTCACCGGGGGGGAAGGTCAATGAGCAGTTCTTC.

This clone was observed a handful of times. The J gene is TRBJ1-1, the V gene TRBV11-2, with D uncertain. The length of the CDR3 is 14 residues. Germline V gene lookup returns CDR1 SGHAT and CDR2 FQNNGV. Trimming removed 1 base at V and 5 bases at J, with 11 bases between. The DNA for the CDR3 is TGTGCCAGCAGCTTAGGCGGGATTACGACTGAAGCTTTCTTT. Protein product: CASSLGGITTEAFF.